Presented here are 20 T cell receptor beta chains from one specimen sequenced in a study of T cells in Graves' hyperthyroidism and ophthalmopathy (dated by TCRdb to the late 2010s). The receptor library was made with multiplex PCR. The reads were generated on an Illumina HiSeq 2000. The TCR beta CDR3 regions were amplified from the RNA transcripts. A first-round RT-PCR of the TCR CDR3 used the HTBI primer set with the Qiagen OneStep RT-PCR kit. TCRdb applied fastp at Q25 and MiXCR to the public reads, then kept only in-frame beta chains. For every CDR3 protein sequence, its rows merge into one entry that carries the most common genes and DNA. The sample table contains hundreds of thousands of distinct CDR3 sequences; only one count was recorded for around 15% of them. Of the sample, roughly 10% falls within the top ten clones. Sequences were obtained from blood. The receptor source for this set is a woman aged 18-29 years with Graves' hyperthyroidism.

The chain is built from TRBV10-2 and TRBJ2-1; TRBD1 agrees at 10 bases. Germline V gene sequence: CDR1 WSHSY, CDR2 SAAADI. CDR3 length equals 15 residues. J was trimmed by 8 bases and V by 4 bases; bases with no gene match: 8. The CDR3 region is CASSGEGTGEDEQFF. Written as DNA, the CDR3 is TGCGCCAGCAGTGGGGAAGGGACAGGGGAGGATGAGCAGTTCTTC.

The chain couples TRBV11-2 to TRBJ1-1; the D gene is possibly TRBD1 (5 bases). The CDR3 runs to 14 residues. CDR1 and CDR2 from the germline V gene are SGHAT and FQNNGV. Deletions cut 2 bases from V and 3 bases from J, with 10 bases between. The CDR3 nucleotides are TGTGCCAGCAGCTTAACGGGGGGACACACTGAAGCTTTCTTT. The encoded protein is CASSLTGGHTEAFF. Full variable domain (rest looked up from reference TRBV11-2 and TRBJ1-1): EAGVAQSPRYKIIEKRQSVAFWCNPISGHATLYWYQQILGQGPKLLIQFQNNGVVDDSQLPKDRFSAERLKGVDSTLKIQPAKLEDSAVYLCASSLTGGHTEAFFGQGTRLTVV.

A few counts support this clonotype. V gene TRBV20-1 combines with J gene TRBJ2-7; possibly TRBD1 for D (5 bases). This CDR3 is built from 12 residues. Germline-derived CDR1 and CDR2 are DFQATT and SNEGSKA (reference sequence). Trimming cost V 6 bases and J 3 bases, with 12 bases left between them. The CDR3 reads CSAPDKFYEQYF. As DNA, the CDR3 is TGCAGTGCCCCGGACAAATTCTACGAGCAGTACTTC.

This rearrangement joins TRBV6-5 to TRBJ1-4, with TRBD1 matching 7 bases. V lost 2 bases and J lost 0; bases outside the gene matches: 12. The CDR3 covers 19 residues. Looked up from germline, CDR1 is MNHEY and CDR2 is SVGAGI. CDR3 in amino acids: CASSYRSGGTEATNEKLFF. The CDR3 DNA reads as TGTGCCAGCAGTTACAGGAGCGGCGGGACAGAAGCAACTAATGAAAAACTGTTTTTT.

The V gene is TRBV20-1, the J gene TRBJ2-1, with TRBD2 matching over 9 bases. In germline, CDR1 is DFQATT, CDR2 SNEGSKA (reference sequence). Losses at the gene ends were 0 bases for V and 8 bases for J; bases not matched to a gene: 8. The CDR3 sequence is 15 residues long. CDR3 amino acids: CSARDFGGRVYEQFF. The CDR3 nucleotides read TGCAGTGCTAGAGATTTTGGCGGGAGGGTTTATGAGCAGTTCTTC.

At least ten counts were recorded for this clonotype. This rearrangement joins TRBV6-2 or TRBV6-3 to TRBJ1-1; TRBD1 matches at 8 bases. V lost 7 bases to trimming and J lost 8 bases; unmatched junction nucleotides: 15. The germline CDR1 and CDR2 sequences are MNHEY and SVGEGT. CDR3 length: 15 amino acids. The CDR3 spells CASTLGGTGGMEAFF. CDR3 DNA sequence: TGTGCCAGCACCTTAGGTGGGACAGGAGGCATGGAAGCTTTCTTT.

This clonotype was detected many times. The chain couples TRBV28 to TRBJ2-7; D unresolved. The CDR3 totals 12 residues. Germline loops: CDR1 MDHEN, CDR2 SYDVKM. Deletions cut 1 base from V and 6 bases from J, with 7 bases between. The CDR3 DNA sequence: TGTGCCAGCAGTTTATTGGGGTTCGAGCAGTACTTC. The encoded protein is CASSLLGFEQYF. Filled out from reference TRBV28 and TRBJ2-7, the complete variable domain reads DVKVTQSSRYLVKRTGEKVFLECVQDMDHENMFWYRQDPGLGLRLIYFSYDVKMKEKGDIPEGYSVSREKKERFSLILESASTNQTSMYLCASSLLGFEQYFGPGTRLTVT.

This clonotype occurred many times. The CDR3 DNA is TGTGCCAGCAGCCAGGATAGTAGAAAGGATACGCAGTATTTT. Its protein product is CASSQDSRKDTQYF. The chain recombines TRBV3-1 with TRBJ2-3; D is undetermined. The CDR3 is made up of 14 amino acids. The V gene lost 3 bases and the J gene lost 6 bases, with 13 bases spanning the gap. Germline V CDR1 and CDR2: LGHDT, YNNKEL (reference sequence).

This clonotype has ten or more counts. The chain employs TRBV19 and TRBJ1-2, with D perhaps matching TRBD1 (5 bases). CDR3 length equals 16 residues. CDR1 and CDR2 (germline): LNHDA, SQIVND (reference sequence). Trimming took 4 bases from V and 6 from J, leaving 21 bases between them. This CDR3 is CASSSGTALEGDGYTF. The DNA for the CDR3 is TGTGCCAGTAGTAGCGGGACTGCCCTAGAAGGGGATGGCTACACCTTC.

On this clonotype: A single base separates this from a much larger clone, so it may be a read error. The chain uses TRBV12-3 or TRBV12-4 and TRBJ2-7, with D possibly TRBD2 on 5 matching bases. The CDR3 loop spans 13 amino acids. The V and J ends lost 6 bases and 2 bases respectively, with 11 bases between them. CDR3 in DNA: TGTGCCAGCAGGCCCCAGCGGACCTACGAGCAGTACTTC. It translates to CASRPQRTYEQYF.

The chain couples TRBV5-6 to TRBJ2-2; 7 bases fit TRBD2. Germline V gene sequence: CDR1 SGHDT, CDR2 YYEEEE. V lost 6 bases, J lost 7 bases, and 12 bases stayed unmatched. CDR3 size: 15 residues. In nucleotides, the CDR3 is TGTGCCAGCACCCCGGGAGGTCAGGTCGGCGGGGAGCTGTTTTTT. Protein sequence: CASTPGGQVGGELFF. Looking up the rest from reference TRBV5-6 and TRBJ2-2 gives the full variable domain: DAGVTQSPTHLIKTRGQQVTLRCSPKSGHDTVSWYQQALGQGPQFIFQYYEEEERQRGNFPDRFSGHQFPNYSSELNVNALLLGDSALYLCASTPGGQVGGELFFGEGSRLTVL.

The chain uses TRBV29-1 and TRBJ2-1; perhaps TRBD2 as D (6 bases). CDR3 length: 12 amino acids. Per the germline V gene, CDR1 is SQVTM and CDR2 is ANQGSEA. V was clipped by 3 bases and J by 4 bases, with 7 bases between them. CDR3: CSVEGLYNEQFF. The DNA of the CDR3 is TGCAGCGTTGAGGGACTGTACAATGAGCAGTTCTTC.

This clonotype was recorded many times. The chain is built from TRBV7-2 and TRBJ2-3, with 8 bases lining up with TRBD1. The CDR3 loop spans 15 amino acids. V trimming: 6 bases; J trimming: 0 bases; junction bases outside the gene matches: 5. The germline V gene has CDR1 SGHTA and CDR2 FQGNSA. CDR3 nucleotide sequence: TGTGCCAGCAGACAGGGGGTCACTAGCACAGATACGCAGTATTTT. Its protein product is CASRQGVTSTDTQYF.

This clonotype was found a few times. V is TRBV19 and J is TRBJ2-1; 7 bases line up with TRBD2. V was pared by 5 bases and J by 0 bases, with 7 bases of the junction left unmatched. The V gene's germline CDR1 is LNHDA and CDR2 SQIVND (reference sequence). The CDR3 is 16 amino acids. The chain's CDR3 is CASSPFGRASYNEQFF. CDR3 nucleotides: TGTGCCAGTAGTCCCTTTGGGAGGGCCTCCTACAATGAGCAGTTCTTC.

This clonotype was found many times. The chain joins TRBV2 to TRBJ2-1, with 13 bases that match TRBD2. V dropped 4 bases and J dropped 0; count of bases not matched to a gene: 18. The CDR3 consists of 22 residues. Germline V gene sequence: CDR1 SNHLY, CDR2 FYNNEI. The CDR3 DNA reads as TGTGCCAGCAGTGCCCGGCTTTGGCCAGGAGGACTAGCGGGAGCCTCCTACAATGAGCAGTTCTTC. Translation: CASSARLWPGGLAGASYNEQFF.

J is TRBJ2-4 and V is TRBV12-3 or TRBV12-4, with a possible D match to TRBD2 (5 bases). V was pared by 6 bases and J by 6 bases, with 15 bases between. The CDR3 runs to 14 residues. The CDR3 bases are TGTGCCAGCAGACCCACTAGTACTGGAAACATTCAGTACTTC. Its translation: CASRPTSTGNIQYF.

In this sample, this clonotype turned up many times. CDR3 residues: CASSYPGDGYEQYF. CDR3 DNA sequence: TGTGCCAGCAGTTACCCTGGGGACGGCTACGAGCAGTACTTC. The chain links TRBV6-2 or TRBV6-3 to TRBJ2-7; D may correspond to TRBD1 or TRBD2 (5 bases each). Germline V gives CDR1 MNHEY, CDR2 SVGEGT. This CDR3 is built from 14 residues. V was pared by 2 bases and J by 3 bases, with 11 bases between.

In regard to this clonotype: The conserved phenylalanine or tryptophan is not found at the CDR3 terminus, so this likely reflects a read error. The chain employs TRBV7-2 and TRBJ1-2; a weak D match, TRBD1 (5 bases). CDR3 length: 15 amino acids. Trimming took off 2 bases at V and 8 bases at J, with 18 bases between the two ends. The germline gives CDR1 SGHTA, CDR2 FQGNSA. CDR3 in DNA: TGTGCCAGCAGCTTATTTTATGGGGACGGCTTAGGCTACACCCTC. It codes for CASSLFYGDGLGYTL.

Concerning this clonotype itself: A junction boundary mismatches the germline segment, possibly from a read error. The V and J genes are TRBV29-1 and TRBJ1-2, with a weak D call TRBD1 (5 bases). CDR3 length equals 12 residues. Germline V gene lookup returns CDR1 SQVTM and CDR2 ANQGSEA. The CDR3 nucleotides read TGCAGCGTTAATAGGCAGGGCTATGGCTACGCCTTC. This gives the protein CSVNRQGYGYAF.

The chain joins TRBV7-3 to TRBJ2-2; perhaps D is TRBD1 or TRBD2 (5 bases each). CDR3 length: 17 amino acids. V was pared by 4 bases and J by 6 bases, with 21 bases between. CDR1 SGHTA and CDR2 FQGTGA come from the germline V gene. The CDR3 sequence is CASSSSKSGPLAGELFF. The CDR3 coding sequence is TGTGCCAGCAGCTCATCAAAGTCGGGACCTCTCGCCGGGGAGCTGTTTTTT.